The clone carrying this T cell receptor (beta chain) was picked up a small number of times. Germline V gene data show CDR1 as SGHRS and CDR2 as YFSETQ. V gave up 1 base and J gave up 0 bases; unmatched junction bases: 7. The CDR3 extends over 18 amino acids. TCRdb's table, derived via immunoSEQ multiplex PCR, lists solely in-frame clones and lacks some. This sample yields over 100,000 clones, of which around nine tenths are seen a single time; about 3% belongs to the top ten. The data were obtained in a study of blood T cell repertoires in COVID-19. Study-wide context: T cells, B-cell-depleted T cells, or PBMCs supplied cDNA or gDNA.

The source is a man aged 50-59 years with active or convalescent COVID-19. Sequenced material: peripheral blood. This sequence joins TRBV5-1 and TRBJ2-1, with TRBD2 matching 10 bases. The CDR3 here is CASSLTSGAYSSYNEQFF. The CDR3 DNA reads as TGCGCCAGCAGCTTGACTAGCGGGGCCTACTCCTCCTACAATGAGCAGTTCTTC.